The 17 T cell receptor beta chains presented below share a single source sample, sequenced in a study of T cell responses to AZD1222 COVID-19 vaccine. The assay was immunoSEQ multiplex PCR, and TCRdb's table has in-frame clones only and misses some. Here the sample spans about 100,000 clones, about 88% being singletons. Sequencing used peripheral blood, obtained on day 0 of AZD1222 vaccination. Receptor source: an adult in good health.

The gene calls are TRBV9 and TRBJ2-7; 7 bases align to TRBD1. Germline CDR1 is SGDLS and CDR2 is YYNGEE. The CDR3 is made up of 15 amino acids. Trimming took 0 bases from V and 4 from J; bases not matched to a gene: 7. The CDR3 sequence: CASSVGDSLAYEQYF. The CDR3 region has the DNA TGTGCCAGCAGCGTAGGGGACAGTTTAGCATACGAGCAGTACTTC.

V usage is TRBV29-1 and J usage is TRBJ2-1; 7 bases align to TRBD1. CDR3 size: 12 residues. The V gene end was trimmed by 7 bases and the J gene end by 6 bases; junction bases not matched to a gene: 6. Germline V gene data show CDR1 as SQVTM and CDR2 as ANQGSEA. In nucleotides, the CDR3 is TGCAGCGCTAGACAGGGCATCAATGAGCAGTTCTTC. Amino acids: CSARQGINEQFF.

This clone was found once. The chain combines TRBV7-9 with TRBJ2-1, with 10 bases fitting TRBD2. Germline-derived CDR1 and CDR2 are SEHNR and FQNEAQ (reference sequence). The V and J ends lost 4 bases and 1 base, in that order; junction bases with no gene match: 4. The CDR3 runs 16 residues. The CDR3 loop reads CASSSVTSGSYNEQFF. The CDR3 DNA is TGTGCCAGCAGCTCCGTGACTAGCGGGTCCTACAATGAGCAGTTCTTC.

The CDR3 is CASSPDSGISYEQYF. Here the CDR3 DNA reads TGTGCCAGCAGCCCAGATAGCGGTATCTCCTACGAGCAGTACTTC. This chain connects TRBV3-1 (or the pseudogene TRBV3-2) to TRBJ2-7, with D possibly TRBD2 on 6 matching bases. This CDR3 has 15 amino acids. In germline, CDR1 is LGHDT, CDR2 YNNKEL (reference sequence). V was cut by 4 bases and J by 0 bases, with 13 bases left in between.

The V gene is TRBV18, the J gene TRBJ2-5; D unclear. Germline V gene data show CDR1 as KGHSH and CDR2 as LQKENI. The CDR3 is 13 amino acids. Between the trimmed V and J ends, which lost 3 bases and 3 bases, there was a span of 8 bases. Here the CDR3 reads CASSPLQKETQYF. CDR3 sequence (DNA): TGTGCCAGCTCACCCTTACAGAAAGAGACCCAGTACTTC. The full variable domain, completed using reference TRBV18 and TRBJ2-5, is NAGVMQNPRHLVRRRGQEARLRCSPMKGHSHVYWYRQLPEEGLKFMVYLQKENIIDESGMPKERFSAEFPKEGPSILRIQQVVRGDSAAYFCASSPLQKETQYFGPGTRLLVL.

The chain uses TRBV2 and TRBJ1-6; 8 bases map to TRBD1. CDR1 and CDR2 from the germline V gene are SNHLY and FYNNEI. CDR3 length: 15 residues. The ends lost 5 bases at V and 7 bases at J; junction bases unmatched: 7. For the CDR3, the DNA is TGTGCCAGCAGTACACGGGACAGGAGAAATTCACCCCTCCACTTT. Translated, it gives CASSTRDRRNSPLHF.

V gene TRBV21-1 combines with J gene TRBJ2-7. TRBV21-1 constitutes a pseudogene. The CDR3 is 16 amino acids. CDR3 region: CASSKGKDYDDYEQYF. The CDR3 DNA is TGTGCCAGCAGCAAAGGAAAGGATTACGATGACTACGAGCAGTACTTC.

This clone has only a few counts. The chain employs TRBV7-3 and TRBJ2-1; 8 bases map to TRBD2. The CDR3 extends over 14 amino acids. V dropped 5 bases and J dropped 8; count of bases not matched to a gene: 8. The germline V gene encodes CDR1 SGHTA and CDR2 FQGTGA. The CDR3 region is CASSTTPGGYEQFF. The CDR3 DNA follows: TGTGCCAGCAGCACTACCCCGGGGGGGTATGAGCAGTTCTTC.

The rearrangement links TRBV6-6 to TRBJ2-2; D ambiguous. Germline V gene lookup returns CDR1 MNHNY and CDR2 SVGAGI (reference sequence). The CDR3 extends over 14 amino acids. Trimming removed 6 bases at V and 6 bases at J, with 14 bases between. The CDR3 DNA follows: TGTGCCAGCAGGACTCGCAACCCCTCCGGGGAGCTGTTTTTT. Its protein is CASRTRNPSGELFF.

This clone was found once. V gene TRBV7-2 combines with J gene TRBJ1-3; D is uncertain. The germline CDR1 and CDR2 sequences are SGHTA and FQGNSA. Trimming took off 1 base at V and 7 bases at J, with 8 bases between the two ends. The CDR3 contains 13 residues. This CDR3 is CASSLGARNTIYF. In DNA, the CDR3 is TGTGCCAGCAGCTTAGGGGCTAGGAACACCATATATTTT.

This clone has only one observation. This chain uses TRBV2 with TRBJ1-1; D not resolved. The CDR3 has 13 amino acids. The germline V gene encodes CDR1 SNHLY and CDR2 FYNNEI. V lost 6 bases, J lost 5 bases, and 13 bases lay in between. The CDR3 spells CASRYLGGTEAFF. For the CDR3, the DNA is TGTGCCAGCAGGTATTTGGGTGGGACTGAAGCTTTCTTT.

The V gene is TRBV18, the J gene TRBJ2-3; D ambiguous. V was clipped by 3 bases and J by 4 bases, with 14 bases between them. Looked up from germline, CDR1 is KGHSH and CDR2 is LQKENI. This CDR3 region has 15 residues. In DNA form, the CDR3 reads TGTGCCAGCTCACCCTTGGGCCCGGCACCAGATACGCAGTATTTT. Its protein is CASSPLGPAPDTQYF.

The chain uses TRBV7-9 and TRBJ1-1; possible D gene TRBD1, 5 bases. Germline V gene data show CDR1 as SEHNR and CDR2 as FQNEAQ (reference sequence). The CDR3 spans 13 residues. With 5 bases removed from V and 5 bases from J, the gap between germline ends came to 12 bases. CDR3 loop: CASSRDQGTEAFF. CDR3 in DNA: TGTGCCAGCAGCCGGGACCAAGGGACTGAAGCTTTCTTT.

The CDR3 region has the DNA TGTGCCAGCAGTGAACGGGCCGCATATGGCTACACCTTC. Amino acids: CASSERAAYGYTF. The rearrangement uses TRBV2 and TRBJ1-2; no clear D gene. CDR1 and CDR2 from the germline V gene are SNHLY and FYNNEI. V was cut by 2 bases and J by 5 bases, with 9 bases left in between. The CDR3 is 13 residues long. Full variable domain (remainder filled in from reference TRBV2 and TRBJ1-2): EPEVTQTPSHQVTQMGQEVILRCVPISNHLYFYWYRQILGQKVEFLVSFYNNEISEKSEIFDDQFSVERPDGSNFTLKIRSTKLEDSAMYFCASSERAAYGYTFGSGTRLTVV.

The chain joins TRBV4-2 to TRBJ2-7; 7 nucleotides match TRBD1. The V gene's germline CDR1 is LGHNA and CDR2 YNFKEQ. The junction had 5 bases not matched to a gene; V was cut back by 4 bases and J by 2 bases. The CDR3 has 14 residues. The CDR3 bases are TGTGCCAGCAGCCCCCGGACAGGAGCCTACGAGCAGTACTTC. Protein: CASSPRTGAYEQYF.

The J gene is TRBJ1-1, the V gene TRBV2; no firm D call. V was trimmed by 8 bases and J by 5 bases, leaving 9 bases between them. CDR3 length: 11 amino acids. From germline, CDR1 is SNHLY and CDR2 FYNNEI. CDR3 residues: CASRPETEAFF. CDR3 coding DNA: TGTGCCAGCCGGCCGGAGACTGAAGCTTTCTTT. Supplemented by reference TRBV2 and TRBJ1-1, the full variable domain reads EPEVTQTPSHQVTQMGQEVILRCVPISNHLYFYWYRQILGQKVEFLVSFYNNEISEKSEIFDDQFSVERPDGSNFTLKIRSTKLEDSAMYFCASRPETEAFFGQGTRLTVV.

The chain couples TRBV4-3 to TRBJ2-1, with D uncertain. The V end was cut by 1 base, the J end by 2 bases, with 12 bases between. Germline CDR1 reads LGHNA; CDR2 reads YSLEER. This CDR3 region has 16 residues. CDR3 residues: CASSQVSTVTYNEQFF. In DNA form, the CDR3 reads TGCGCCAGCAGCCAAGTATCAACCGTCACCTACAATGAGCAGTTCTTC.